This TCR beta chain appears in the sequencing data of a study of blood T cell repertoires in COVID-19 (dated by TCRdb to between 2020 and 2021). The study in broad terms: Collaborator samples came from the United States, Italy and Spain and covered acute and convalescent phases of COVID-19. The prospective study material was composed of cDNA or gDNA derived from T cells, B-cell-depleted T cells, or PBMCs. A de-identified subject ID, COVID-19 status, age in years and sex were almost always included in the sample metadata. The dataset comprised deeply sampled blood TCRbeta repertoires from subjects exposed to, actively infected with, or recovered from COVID-19. The repertoires were made available in a free public database intended to serve as a resource for research on the immune response to SARS-CoV-2. Samples were obtained from the ongoing ImmuneRACE study (first 160 participants) and from about 1,300 subjects provided by 6 global collaborators. HLA class I and class II types, where available, came from metadata supplied by the sample provider rather than from assay-based typing. Broader findings and caveats from the paper: The quantity of clinical and demographic metadata differed by source and by participant and was supplied without curation.

Whole blood was collected in K2EDTA tubes by collaborating institutions according to the institutions' own protocols. For TCRbeta analysis, collaborators shipped samples in one of three forms: frozen whole blood, isolated PBMCs, or DNA extracted from either of those sample types. The immunoSEQ Assay, a bias-controlled multiplex PCR, was used to amplify TCRbeta CDR3 regions from genomic DNA. Per the source publication's procedure: Within the assay, amplification of reference gene primers was used to estimate how many nucleated cells each sample contained. To quantify the absolute abundance of each unique TCRbeta CDR3 rearrangement, sequence reads were collapsed and filtered. For each sample, productive Simpson clonality was calculated by taking the square root of Simpson's diversity index across productive rearrangements. TCRdb provides this immuneACCESS table in a form limited to in-frame rearrangements. Some clones are lacking; in checked studies, under half of them reflect an unresolved V gene, and why the rest are absent is not known. V and J calls and clone size are as listed in that table; D and trimming were resolved from the DNA. A total of roughly 50,000 clones appear in this sample, around 90% of them only once. The top ten constitute around 7% of the sample.

Concerning this clone itself: Its antigen remains unidentified. No base quality information exists; no much larger clone differs at one position.

CDR1 MNHEY and CDR2 SMNVEV were looked up in the germline V gene (reference sequence). V ends up 4 bases short and J 7 bases short, with an unmatched junction base count of 15. The CDR3 sequence holds 19 residues, the cysteine and phenylalanine included. Left in the record is the CDR3 DNA by itself, 57 bases read in frame from the first base. The source material was peripheral blood. This clonotype was obtained from a woman aged 55-69 years with active or convalescent COVID-19. The chain links TRBV27 with TRBJ2-2; TRBD2 agrees with 13 junctional bases. The nucleotides read TGTGCCAGCAGTTCGAAGGCAATTCAACTAGCGGGAGGGATCGGGGAGCTGTTTTTT. It is translated as CASSSKAIQLAGGIGELFF.